This TCR beta chain was sequenced during a study of cytomegalovirus exposure and HLA in healthy donors. Overall study findings and caveats: A later analysis, which compared TCR beta chains of equal frequency, found the HLA-associated ones more clonally expanded. Productive rates of about 87% or about 30% were seen for most TCR beta V segments in an earlier analysis.

The germline V gene has CDR1 LNHDA and CDR2 SQIVND (reference sequence). The junction had 8 bases not matched to a gene; V was cut back by 4 bases and J by 14 bases. The CDR3 length is 13 residues. For this clone: Its antigen is not identified.

The study ran its PCR with 60 Vbeta and 13 Jbeta primers. Sequencing used immunoSEQ multiplex PCR; TCRdb keeps in-frame clones, though not all of them. The sample has under 250,000 clones; 60% to 80% are singletons. The receptor's source is a male donor in good health and CMV-seronegative. Sequenced sample: PBMCs. J is TRBJ2-1 and V is TRBV19; 10 nucleotides align to TRBD2. The CDR3 here is CASSTRTSGGEFF. In nucleotides, the CDR3 is TGTGCCAGTAGTACACGGACTAGCGGTGGGGAGTTCTTC. The complete variable domain, with remaining parts taken from reference TRBV19 and TRBJ2-1, reads DGGITQSPKYLFRKEGQNVTLSCEQNLNHDAMYWYRQDPGQGLRLIYYSQIVNDFQKGDIAEGYSVSREKKESFPLTVTSAQKNPTAFYLCASSTRTSGGEFFGPGTRLTVL.